This record looks at one T cell receptor beta chain sequence and its context. Its antigen is still unknown. Nothing much larger sits one base from this clone, and base qualities are not available. Libraries were constructed by the immunoSEQ multiplex PCR assay. For the multiplex PCR, a mixture combining 60 forward primers for TCR Vbeta segments and 13 reverse primers for TCR Jbeta segments was used. The CDR3 region of rearranged TCR beta genes was amplified from genomic DNA by a multiplex PCR assay. The Illumina HiSeq System was used to sequence the amplified TCR beta libraries as 87-base-pair reads. Concerning the study's data processing: A later analysis tallied about 77 million unique TCR beta chains across the 666 repertoires, and roughly 11 million of those chains were shared by two or more donors. A nearest-neighbor algorithm error-corrected the raw reads and collapsed the reads into unique sequences, merging closely related sequences to remove PCR and sequencing errors. V, D and J gene segments were assigned by aligning CDR3 sequences to IMGT reference sequences. Each retained sequence needed at least a six-nucleotide match to both a V gene segment and a J gene segment. Rearrangements were classified as productive when the CDR3 lacked stop codons and remained in frame with V and J, and all other rearrangements were classified as non-productive. Following IMGT convention, CDR3 was defined as the stretch from the second conserved V-encoded cysteine to the conserved J-encoded phenylalanine. The earlier analysis of 550 to 650 of the donors excluded any sequence lacking an unambiguous match to a single V gene segment. In an earlier analysis of about 590 of the donors, a V segment was called functional when productive rearrangements were above 56.7%, and segregating when the standard deviation between donors exceeded 5%. A statistical classification framework was developed to diagnose cytomegalovirus status using the catalog of TCR beta chain sequences. V and J gene assignment, in a later analysis, came from comparing TCR nucleotide sequences with IMGT/GENE-DB human TR gene sequences. A later analysis assigned CDR3 sequences and most-parsimonious VDJ recombination scenarios with the TCRdist pipeline. In a later analysis, each TCR beta chain was defined by its CDR3 amino acid sequence together with its V-gene family, and reads lacking a unique V-gene family were excluded. As a way to deal with suspected cross-contamination and a sequencing artifact, a later analysis dropped hundreds of nucleotide sequences that were highly shared and had low generation probability. In a later analysis, a clonal expansion index was calculated for each public chain from normalized within-repertoire ranks of inferred template counts. A later analysis computed generation probabilities with a VDJ recombination model fitted to out-of-frame rearrangements, and checked the results against IGoR. Hypergeometric tests were used in a later analysis to score TCR-TCR, TCR-HLA and TCR-CMV co-occurrence, with a repertoire-size bias correction applied to the TCR pairs. To estimate false discovery rates, a later analysis permuted the HLA or CMV assignments 20 times. In a later analysis, co-occurring TCRs were grouped with DBSCAN, and TCRdist sequence similarity was added when clustering was performed within HLA-allele-positive subsets. Repertoires with fewer than 30,000 or more than 120,000 public chains, plus five repertoires with anomalous nucleotide sharing, were excluded from co-occurrence clustering. In its TCRdb copy, this immuneACCESS table keeps in-frame sequences only and misses some clones. Where compared with another copy, unresolved V genes explain less than half of these, and the others have no known cause. That table furnishes V, J and clone size, whereas the DNA furnished D and trimming. For this sample there are some 110,000 clones; 76% appear just once. The ten biggest clones cover around 8.8% of the sample.

This sample was included in a study of cytomegalovirus exposure and HLA in healthy donors (dated by TCRdb to 2015 to 2018). With respect to the entire study: An earlier analysis of some 600 of the donors reported roughly 300 Gb of sequence data and 90 million to 120 million unique TCR beta sequences obtained from roughly 170 million T cells. Roughly 290 gigabases of sequencing data and approximately 91 million unique TCR sequences made up an early release that covered some 640 HLA-typed donors. Of the roughly 400 genotyped donors, 75% to 85% were placed in the genetic ancestry cluster associated with self-reported Caucasian donors. The study aimed to test whether cataloging public T cell receptors could reveal signatures of past pathogen exposure. Using immunosequencing, the study profiled T cell repertoires from approximately 700 subjects and related those repertoires to cytomegalovirus serostatus. In addition to the first cohort of around 670 subjects, a separate validation cohort of 120 different subjects was used. To predict cytomegalovirus infection status, the study brought together high-throughput TCR immunosequencing, statistical association of individual TCRs with disease status, and machine learning. To study patterns of TCR occurrence, a later analysis re-analyzed previously published TCR beta repertoires from around 660 donors and added high-resolution HLA genotyping. Rather than using new phenotypic data, the later analysis identified candidate immune exposures from TCR beta sequences and from how often those sequences occurred across donors. In an earlier analysis of 587 of the donors, high-throughput TCR beta sequencing was used to judge whether each TCR beta V gene segment behaved as functional or pseudogenic. Donor age, sex, ethnicity and CMV serostatus were compiled together with the repertoire data. A later genetic analysis took genome-wide SNP genotypes for about 55% of the 666 donors and used that subset as a discovery cohort. Every discovery cohort repertoire had been produced on one sequencing platform. HLA typing covered class I and class II loci at four-digit resolution. The number of typed donors differed by locus: roughly 620-640 for A, B, C, DRB1 and DQB1; approximately 540 for DQA1; around 580 for DPA1; and roughly 490 for DPB1. Several DR-DQ haplotypes were treated as single units for association and clustering because of strong linkage in the cohort. On average, around 240,000 unique TCR beta nucleotide sequences were sequenced per donor among a few hundred genotyped donors of the cohort, with around 19% of those sequences being non-productive.

What the work shows at the level of the full study, not this receptor alone: Linkage disequilibrium might explain the correlated functional status among segregating V segments, but an unknown experimental factor could not be ruled out. It was suggested by the authors that the approach could potentially be generalized to other disease states and immunological phenotypes. The study listed 164 TCR beta chains as associated with cytomegalovirus. A further reported finding was that TCR beta sequences accurately predicted the HLA-A and HLA-B alleles for most subjects in the first cohort. In a later analysis, some 17,000 TCR beta sequences were associated with specific HLA alleles at a false discovery rate of 0.05. In this cohort, only TCR beta chains were sequenced, and detectable features were limited by the absence of alpha or paired-chain data. In a later genetic analysis, a missense DCLRE1C variant was associated with V-gene and J-gene trimming of TCR beta chains, and the association was replicated in an independent cohort. In a later analysis, the rate of TCR association differed among HLA loci, with DRB1 alleles having the most associated TCRs and HLA-C alleles having the fewest. Sequencing depth was assumed to be roughly uniform across donors in the presence/absence analyses, though that assumption may not hold. Some IMGT-functional V segments, including TRBV6-2 and TRBV6-3, could not be told apart with the 87-base-pair reads, so those segments were excluded. Several of the top co-occurrence clusters appeared to be linked to parvovirus B19, influenza, CMV and Epstein-Barr virus, according to a later analysis. For the cohort, immune exposure information was limited to CMV serostatus. The earlier analysis of approximately 560 of the donors excluded about 16 rarely observed V segments, including chromosome 9 orphons, because counts were too low. A cluster of highly shared sequence variants was judged likely to represent a technical artifact of the sequencing pipeline. Because HLA typing was missing for some donors at each locus, association tests included only the typed subset. Three of the identified cytomegalovirus-associated TCR beta chains were confirmed in vitro to be specific for cytomegalovirus antigens. Most TCR sequences were observed very rarely across donors, whereas some public TCRs were present in many individuals. Assigning TCR associations to individual alleles was difficult when HLA alleles, especially DR and DQ, strongly co-occurred. In a later genetic analysis, fewer N-insertions in productive TCRs were reported among donors in an Asian-associated ancestry cluster than the roughly 700-donor mean. Cytomegalovirus status was reported to be diagnosed by the classifier with high specificity and sensitivity in both the original and validation cohorts. In an earlier analysis of more than 450 of the donors, most TCR beta V segments were observed in productive rearrangements about 90% or about 30% of the time, broadly matching IMGT annotations. Most CMV-associated TCR beta chains appeared to be HLA-restricted in a later analysis, and the HLA associations seemed to be driven largely by CMV exposure. Compared with equally common non-associated chains, HLA-associated TCR beta chains in a later analysis were more clonally expanded and had lower generation probabilities.

The CDR3 sequence holds 12 residues, the cysteine and phenylalanine included. Only the CDR3 region is kept as DNA, spanning 36 bases read in frame from base 1. Cut back by 2 bases and 11 bases, the V and J ends lie 15 bases apart. CDR1 and CDR2, looked up from the germline V gene (reference sequence), are GTSNPN and SVGIG. The cohort consisted of 650 to 700 healthy bone marrow donors. All cohort members were sampled while nominally healthy, although unrecorded immune exposures were likely present. The donor tested CMV seropositive, placing the donor among the roughly 300 seropositive members of the cohort. A peripheral blood sample was provided by each donor, and peripheral blood mononuclear cells were used for TCR beta sequencing. The Qiagen DNeasy Blood Extraction Kit was used to extract genomic DNA from the blood cell samples.

The chain is made from TRBV30 and TRBJ2-5; tentative D gene TRBD1, with 6 bases matching. Sequencing input: PBMCs. This TCR came from a middle-aged man in good health and CMV-seropositive. CDR3 sequence: CAWSRGWEEQYF. The nucleotide sequence is TGTGCCTGGAGTAGGGGGTGGGAAGAGCAGTACTTC.